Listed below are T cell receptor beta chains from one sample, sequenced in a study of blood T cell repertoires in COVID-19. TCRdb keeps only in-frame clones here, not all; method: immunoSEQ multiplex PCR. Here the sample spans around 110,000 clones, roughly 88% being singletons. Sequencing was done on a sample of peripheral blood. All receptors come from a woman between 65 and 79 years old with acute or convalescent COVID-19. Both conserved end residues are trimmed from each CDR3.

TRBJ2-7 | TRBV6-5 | ASSSTGGYEQY
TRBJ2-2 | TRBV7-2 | ASNQLSTGELF
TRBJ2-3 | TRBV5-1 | ASSTEERSTDTQY
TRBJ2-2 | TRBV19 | ASNRADTGELF
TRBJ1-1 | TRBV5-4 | ASSPGTGRETEAF
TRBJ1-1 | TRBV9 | ASSVGSGGTEAF
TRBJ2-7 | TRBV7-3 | ASSPQGGEAYEQY
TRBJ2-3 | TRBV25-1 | ASSELGQGLLDTQY
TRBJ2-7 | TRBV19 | ASSISGGANEQY
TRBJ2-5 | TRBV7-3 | ASSPSPSGAQY
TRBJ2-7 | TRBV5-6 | ASSFQRYEQY
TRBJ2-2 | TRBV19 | ASSSDRVTGELF
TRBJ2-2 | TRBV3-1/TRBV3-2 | ASSQEPGRSTGELF
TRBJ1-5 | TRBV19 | ASSIQGGPQH
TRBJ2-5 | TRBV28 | ASSSLAGDLKTQY
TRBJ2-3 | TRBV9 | ASSVTSTDTQY
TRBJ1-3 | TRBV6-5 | ASRGTVSGNTIY
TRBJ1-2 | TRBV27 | ASSLSRDYGYT
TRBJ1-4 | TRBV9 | ASSVQTGGGDEKLF
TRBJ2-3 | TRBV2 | ASRETSGSGTDTQY
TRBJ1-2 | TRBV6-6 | ASTQDRDYGYT
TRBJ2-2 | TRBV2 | ASSPVGPGELF
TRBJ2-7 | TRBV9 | ASSVEGTGAEQY
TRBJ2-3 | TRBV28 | ASSPRDITQY
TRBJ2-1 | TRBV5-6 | ASLLNLAGGHNEQF
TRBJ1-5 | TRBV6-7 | ASSYGVLNQPQH
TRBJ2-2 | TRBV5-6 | ASSLVGPTGELF
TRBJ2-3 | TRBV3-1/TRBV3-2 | ASSQAGVADTQY
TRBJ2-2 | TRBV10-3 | AISESPRANTGELF
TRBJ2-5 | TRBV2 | ASRAQAGPEETQY
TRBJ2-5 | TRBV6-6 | ASSPGQETQY
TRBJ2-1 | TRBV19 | ASSRRDRGWEQF
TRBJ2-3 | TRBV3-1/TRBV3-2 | ASSLSSGGAGDTQY
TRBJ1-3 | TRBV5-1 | ASSLDHLDRAD
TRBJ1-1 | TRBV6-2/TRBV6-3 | ASSHGGREAF
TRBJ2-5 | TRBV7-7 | ASSSRTGVETQY
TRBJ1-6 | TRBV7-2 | ASSFSPDSSYNSPLH
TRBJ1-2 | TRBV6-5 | ASSSGTGRGYT
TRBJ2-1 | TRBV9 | ASSVEERGVNEQF
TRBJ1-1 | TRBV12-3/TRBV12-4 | ASSNGMNTEAF
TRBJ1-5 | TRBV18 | ASSQGQGAIQPQH